What follows are 31 T cell receptor beta chains derived from one specimen sequenced in a study of T-cell reconstitution after alpha-beta-depleted transplantation in children. Unique molecular identifiers were incorporated during preparation of the TCRbeta library. TCRdb redid the calling of the PCR reads with MiXCR, one entry per CDR3 protein. The sample has some 450,000 distinct CDR3 sequences; over 40% are singletons. The sequenced sample was PBMCs, obtained before TCRalphabeta/CD19-depleted stem cell transplant. All receptors come from a girl between 2 and 10 years old with aplastic anemia, due to receive a stem cell transplant.

As concerns this clonotype: The junction departs from the called germline gene at one end, perhaps through a read error. This chain joins TRBV29-1 and TRBJ1-2; no reliable D call. The germline gives CDR1 SQVTM, CDR2 ANQGSEA. This CDR3 comprises 12 residues. For the CDR3, the DNA is TGCAGCGTTGAAGATAAAAACGTCTATGCCATCTTC. This encodes CSVEDKNVYAIF.

This clonotype was seen more than once but under ten times. The chain joins TRBV2 to TRBJ2-7, with D tentatively TRBD2 (5 bases). Germline-derived CDR1 and CDR2 are SNHLY and FYNNEI. Trimming stripped 3 bases from V and 3 bases from J, with 15 bases between. The CDR3 totals 15 residues. CDR3 DNA: TGTGCCAGCAGTGATGGAGGTGGGAGACTCTACGAGCAGTACTTC. This gives the protein CASSDGGGRLYEQYF. Full variable domain (missing parts from reference TRBV2 and TRBJ2-7): EPEVTQTPSHQVTQMGQEVILRCVPISNHLYFYWYRQILGQKVEFLVSFYNNEISEKSEIFDDQFSVERPDGSNFTLKIRSTKLEDSAMYFCASSDGGGRLYEQYFGPGTRLTVT.

This chain links TRBV20-1 with TRBJ2-7; 8 bases match TRBD1. Per germline, CDR1 DFQATT and CDR2 SNEGSKA (reference sequence). V lost 0 bases to trimming and J lost 0 bases; unmatched junction nucleotides: 10. The CDR3 spans 17 residues. The CDR3 coding sequence is TGCAGTGCTAGAGATCGGACAGGGCCCGCAAGCTCCTACGAGCAGTACTTC. It specifies CSARDRTGPASSYEQYF.

The rearrangement joins TRBV20-1 to TRBJ1-4; D is unclear. Germline V gives CDR1 DFQATT, CDR2 SNEGSKA (reference sequence). This CDR3 is 12 amino acids long. Trimming cost V 6 bases and J 4 bases, with 9 bases left between them. CDR3 protein: CSAWAYNEKLFF. In nucleotides, the CDR3 is TGCAGTGCCTGGGCCTATAATGAAAAACTGTTTTTT.

The table lists this clonotype with a few counts. The CDR3 protein is CASSLLGSAYEQYF. CDR3 DNA: TGTGCCAGCAGCTTACTGGGGTCCGCCTACGAGCAGTACTTC. The genes are TRBV7-2 and TRBJ2-7; D is uncertain. The CDR3 is 14 residues long. CDR1 is SGHTA and CDR2 is FQGNSA in the germline V gene. V gave up 2 bases and J gave up 2 bases, with 10 bases separating them.

The rearrangement links TRBV12-3 or TRBV12-4 to TRBJ1-6, with no clear D. The CDR3 extends over 14 amino acids. Trimming pared 3 bases from V and 5 bases from J, leaving 8 bases between. The CDR3: CASSLGRNNSPLHF. The CDR3 nucleotides read TGTGCCAGCAGTTTGGGCAGGAATAATTCACCCCTCCACTTT.

Only a few counts were recorded for this clonotype. V gene TRBV5-5 combines with J gene TRBJ2-3; D not certain. This CDR3 region has 13 residues. The V and J ends lost 0 bases and 4 bases respectively, with 6 bases between them. Germline V gives CDR1 SGHKS, CDR2 YYEKEE (reference sequence). Here the CDR3 reads CASSLGFPDTQYF. CDR3 bases: TGTGCCAGCAGCTTGGGATTTCCAGATACGCAGTATTTT.

This clonotype has a count of ten or more. The rearrangement links TRBV28 to TRBJ2-7, with 7 bases identical to TRBD1. The CDR3 is 14 residues long. Per germline, CDR1 MDHEN and CDR2 SYDVKM. Trimming at V came to 9 bases and at J to 4 bases, leaving 12 bases not matched to a gene. CDR3 residues: CASSRWGQLYEQYF. The CDR3 DNA reads TGTGCCAGTTCTCGTTGGGGACAGCTATACGAGCAGTACTTC. Supplemented by reference TRBV28 and TRBJ2-7, the full variable domain reads DVKVTQSSRYLVKRTGEKVFLECVQDMDHENMFWYRQDPGLGLRLIYFSYDVKMKEKGDIPEGYSVSREKKERFSLILESASTNQTSMYLCASSRWGQLYEQYFGPGTRLTVT.

This clonotype appeared many times. The chain couples TRBV4-1 to TRBJ1-5; D uncertain. The ends were cut back, 0 bases at V and 9 bases at J, with 15 bases in the middle. CDR3 length: 15 amino acids. Germline loops: CDR1 MGHRA, CDR2 YSYEKL. In DNA, the CDR3 is TGCGCCAGCAGCCAAGATTGGAGAGGCGAGGGGCCCCAGCATTTT. Its translation is CASSQDWRGEGPQHF.

This clonotype was observed a handful of times. V usage is TRBV29-1 and J usage is TRBJ2-1; D might be TRBD1 or TRBD2, each matching 5 bases. This CDR3 comprises 13 residues. Germline loops: CDR1 SQVTM, CDR2 ANQGSEA. Between the trimmed V and J ends, which lost 3 bases and 6 bases, there was a span of 12 bases. CDR3 sequence: CSVDPGRINEQFF. The CDR3 bases are TGCAGCGTTGACCCGGGACGCATCAATGAGCAGTTCTTC.

The chain joins TRBV5-4 to TRBJ2-2, with 7 nucleotides matching TRBD1. V gave up 0 bases and J gave up 5 bases; unmatched junction bases: 7. This CDR3 spans 16 amino acids. CDR1 is SGHNT, CDR2 YYREEE, per germline (reference sequence). For the CDR3, the DNA is TGTGCCAGCAGCTTGGGGGGGACAGTAGCAACCGGGGAGCTGTTTTTT. Encoded protein: CASSLGGTVATGELFF.

The rearrangement links TRBV29-1 to TRBJ2-1, with 13 positions matching TRBD2. CDR1 is SQVTM, CDR2 ANQGSEA, per germline. The V segment lost 8 bases and the J segment 4 bases; nucleotides outside the gene matches: 5. This CDR3 spans 14 amino acids. CDR3 sequence: CSPGLAGVYNEQFF. Written as DNA, the CDR3 is TGCAGCCCCGGACTAGCGGGGGTATACAATGAGCAGTTCTTC.

The CDR3 loop is CASRLSGTGVNEQYF. CDR3 bases: TGTGCCAGCAGACTATCCGGGACAGGGGTAAACGAGCAGTACTTC. The chain recombines TRBV27 with TRBJ2-7, with TRBD1 matching over 10 bases. CDR1 and CDR2 from the germline V gene are MNHEY and SMNVEV (reference sequence). The CDR3 is 15 residues long. The trim removed 6 bases at V and 5 bases at J, leaving 10 bases unmatched.

This clonotype has only one observation. The chain employs TRBV20-1 and TRBJ2-1; TRBD1 aligns across 7 bases. CDR3 length: 15 amino acids. In germline, CDR1 is DFQATT, CDR2 SNEGSKA (reference sequence). V dropped 4 bases and J dropped 2; count of bases not matched to a gene: 8. CDR3 DNA: TGCAGTGCTACGCCCGACAGGGTGGCCTACAATGAGCAGTTCTTC. Protein: CSATPDRVAYNEQFF.

This clonotype has only one observation. The chain carries TRBV20-1 and TRBJ2-7; TRBD2 might be the D (5 bases). Trimming stripped 0 bases from V and 4 bases from J, with 28 bases between. There are 19 residues in the CDR3. The V gene's germline CDR1 is DFQATT and CDR2 SNEGSKA (reference sequence). CDR3 loop: CSARDVLGRVGGAIYEQYF. For the CDR3, the DNA is TGCAGTGCTAGAGATGTATTGGGAAGAGTTGGAGGAGCGATATACGAGCAGTACTTC.

This clonotype was counted at least ten times. This chain links TRBV29-1 with TRBJ1-4; 7 positions agree with TRBD1. Germline assignment: CDR1 SQVTM and CDR2 ANQGSEA. After removal of 7 bases from V and 8 bases from J, the junction contained 10 bases not matched to a gene. This CDR3 has 13 amino acids. CDR3 loop: CSARQGTREKLFF. The CDR3 DNA sequence: TGCAGCGCCAGACAGGGAACGAGAGAAAAACTGTTTTTT.

The chain employs TRBV30 and TRBJ2-7, with 8 positions matching TRBD1. Per germline, CDR1 GTSNPN and CDR2 SVGIG (reference sequence). The ends lost 5 bases at V and 8 bases at J; junction bases unmatched: 5. The CDR3 covers 11 residues. CDR3 protein: CAWGQGPKQYF. DNA for the CDR3: TGTGCCTGGGGACAGGGACCGAAGCAGTACTTC.

This clonotype was counted once. The chain couples TRBV27 to TRBJ2-4; D is uncertain. Germline V CDR1 and CDR2: MNHEY, SMNVEV (reference sequence). Trimming removed 5 bases at V and 6 bases at J, with 17 bases between. This CDR3 has 15 residues. In nucleotides, the CDR3 is TGTGCCAGCAGTCCCCGGACCCTGTCTGGAAACATTCAGTACTTC. Translated, it gives CASSPRTLSGNIQYF.

A few counts support this clonotype. The chain links TRBV20-1 to TRBJ2-3, with 9 nucleotides matching TRBD2. This CDR3 comprises 18 residues. J lost 4 bases, V lost 2 bases, and 16 bases had no gene match. Looked up from germline, CDR1 is DFQATT and CDR2 is SNEGSKA (reference sequence). The CDR3 DNA is TGCAGTGCTAGATGGGGCGGGAGGGCCCCCTCGTCCCCAGATACGCAGTATTTT. Its translation is CSARWGGRAPSSPDTQYF.

The rearrangement uses TRBV7-2 and TRBJ2-3, with TRBD2 identical over 9 bases. J lost 5 bases, V lost 1 base, and 7 bases had no gene match. Germline values: CDR1 SGHTA, CDR2 FQGNSA. This CDR3 contains 16 residues. The CDR3 spells CASSLGASGDLDTQYF. The CDR3 DNA sequence: TGTGCCAGCAGCTTAGGGGCTAGCGGGGACCTAGATACGCAGTATTTT.

Notes on this clonotype: Just one base apart from a much larger clone, this may be a read error. This chain uses TRBV6-5 with TRBJ2-7; D is possibly TRBD1 or TRBD2 (6 bases each). The V gene lost 1 base and the J gene lost 6 bases, with 10 bases spanning the gap. The length of the CDR3 is 13 residues. CDR1 MNHEY and CDR2 SVGAGI come from the germline V gene. The CDR3 DNA reads TGTGCCAGCAGTTACTGGGGGGCTGGCGAGCAGTACTTC. This sequence encodes CASSYWGAGEQYF.

The genes are TRBV29-1 and TRBJ2-1, with 10 bases that match TRBD2. J was trimmed by 7 bases and V by 6 bases; bases with no gene match: 9. This CDR3 comprises 14 residues. Per the germline V gene, CDR1 is SQVTM and CDR2 is ANQGSEA. The CDR3 DNA sequence: TGCAGCGTCCGTAGGACTAGCGGATTAAATGAGCAGTTCTTC. Translated: CSVRRTSGLNEQFF.

J is TRBJ1-6 and V is TRBV3-1; no reliable D call. The V gene lost 1 base and the J gene lost 5 bases, with 12 bases spanning the gap. The CDR3 totals 16 residues. CDR1 is LGHDT and CDR2 is YNNKEL in the germline V gene (reference sequence). In DNA form, the CDR3 reads TGTGCCAGCAGCCAAGTGATCTTTAGGGATAATTCACCCCTCCACTTT. Protein: CASSQVIFRDNSPLHF.

Points on this clonotype: A much larger clone lies a single base off, so this may be a read error. The rearrangement joins TRBV7-2 to TRBJ2-3; D possibly corresponds to TRBD1 (5 bases). CDR1 SGHTA and CDR2 FQGNSA come from the germline V gene. This CDR3 contains 14 residues. The CDR3 DNA follows: TGTGCCAGCAGCTTAGGACAGAACACAGATACGAAGTATTTT. It specifies CASSLGQNTDTKYF.

This clonotype was seen ten or more times. The J gene is TRBJ2-2, the V gene TRBV20-1; 7 nucleotides line up with TRBD2. CDR3 size: 13 residues. The trim removed 1 base at V and 6 bases at J, leaving 2 bases unmatched. Germline loops: CDR1 DFQATT, CDR2 SNEGSKA (reference sequence). CDR3 bases: TGCAGTGCTAGAGTGGGACTATCCGGGGAGCTGTTTTTT. Translating it yields CSARVGLSGELFF.

The V gene is TRBV27, the J gene TRBJ2-7; weak D call: TRBD1 (5 bases). Looked up from germline, CDR1 is MNHEY and CDR2 is SMNVEV (reference sequence). This CDR3 is 15 amino acids long. V was cut by 5 bases and J by 3 bases, with 17 bases left in between. This chain's CDR3 is CASSPTSKGIYEQYF. CDR3 bases: TGTGCCAGCAGTCCTACGTCAAAGGGGATCTACGAGCAGTACTTC.

The table lists this clonotype with many counts. The chain joins TRBV4-1 to TRBJ2-7; perhaps TRBD2 as D (6 bases). Germline V gene sequence: CDR1 MGHRA, CDR2 YSYEKL. This CDR3 is built from 15 residues. V dropped 1 base and J dropped 1 base, with 11 bases sitting between them. This CDR3 reads CASSQAAGSSYEQYF. The CDR3 bases are TGCGCCAGCAGCCAAGCGGCGGGGTCATCCTACGAGCAGTACTTC.

The genes are TRBV6-1 and TRBJ2-2; D is perhaps TRBD1 (7 bases). Trimming took 7 bases from V and 3 from J, leaving 15 bases between them. This CDR3 spans 15 amino acids. Germline V gene data show CDR1 as MNHNS and CDR2 as SASEGT. CDR3 bases: TGTGCCAGCACCAGCAGGGGGGCGGACACCGGGGAGCTGTTTTTT. Its protein product is CASTSRGADTGELFF.

The chain employs TRBV20-1 and TRBJ2-1, with 12 bases lining up with TRBD2. Looked up from germline, CDR1 is DFQATT and CDR2 is SNEGSKA (reference sequence). The CDR3 spans 14 residues. The trim removed 1 base at V and 9 bases at J, leaving 4 bases unmatched. The CDR3 spells CSARASGGAGEQFF. In nucleotides, the CDR3 is TGCAGTGCTAGAGCTAGCGGGGGGGCCGGTGAGCAGTTCTTC.

This clonotype was picked up a small number of times. V usage is TRBV20-1 and J usage is TRBJ1-1; perhaps TRBD1 as D (6 bases). The CDR3 has 16 residues. Germline assignment: CDR1 DFQATT and CDR2 SNEGSKA (reference sequence). Trimming took off 3 bases at V and 4 bases at J, with 21 bases between the two ends. The CDR3 sequence is CSASTGFRPGGTEAFF. The DNA for the CDR3 is TGCAGTGCTAGCACAGGGTTTAGGCCGGGCGGCACTGAAGCTTTCTTT.

In its sample, this clonotype was seen once. The chain couples TRBV20-1 to TRBJ2-5; perhaps TRBD1 as D (5 bases). The germline gives CDR1 DFQATT, CDR2 SNEGSKA (reference sequence). CDR3 length equals 14 residues. Trimming cost V 5 bases and J 1 base, with 14 bases left between them. This CDR3 reads CSASLGAVQETQYF. CDR3 DNA sequence: TGCAGTGCTTCCTTAGGGGCGGTCCAAGAGACCCAGTACTTC.